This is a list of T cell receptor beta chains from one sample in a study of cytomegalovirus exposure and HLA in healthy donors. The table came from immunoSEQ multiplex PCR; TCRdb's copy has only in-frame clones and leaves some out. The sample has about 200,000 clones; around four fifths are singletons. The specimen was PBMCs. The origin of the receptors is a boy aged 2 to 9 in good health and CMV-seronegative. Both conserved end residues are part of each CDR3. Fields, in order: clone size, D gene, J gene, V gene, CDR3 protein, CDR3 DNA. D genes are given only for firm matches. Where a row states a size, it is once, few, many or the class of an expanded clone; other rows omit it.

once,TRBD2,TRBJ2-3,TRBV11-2,CASSLVAGGSDTQYF,TGTGCCAGCAGCTTAGTTGCGGGGGGATCAGATACGCAGTATTTT
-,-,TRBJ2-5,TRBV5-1,CASSSRSQGRETQYF,TGCGCCAGCAGCAGTAGATCACAGGGACGAGAGACCCAGTACTTC
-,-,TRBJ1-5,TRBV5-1,CASSLSGNSNQPQHF,TGCGCCAGCAGCTTGTCAGGGAATAGCAATCAGCCCCAGCATTTT
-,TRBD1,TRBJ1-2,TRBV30,CAWSGTGFGYTF,TGTGCCTGGAGTGGGACAGGGTTTGGCTACACCTTC
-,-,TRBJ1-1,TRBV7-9,CSSSLSGANTEAFF,TGTTCCAGCAGCTTATCAGGGGCGAACACTGAAGCTTTCTTT
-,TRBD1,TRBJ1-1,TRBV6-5,CASRTGWVAFF,TGTGCCAGCAGGACAGGGTGGGTAGCTTTCTTT
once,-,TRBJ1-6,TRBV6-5,CASRYQGQGSPLHF,TGTGCCAGCAGGTACCAAGGGCAGGGCTCACCCCTCCACTTT
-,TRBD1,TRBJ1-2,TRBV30,CAWSQDRGYGYTF,TGTGCCTGGAGTCAGGACAGGGGCTATGGCTACACCTTC
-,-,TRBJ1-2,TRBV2,CASRTRWMGGYTF,TGTGCCAGCAGGACACGTTGGATGGGTGGCTACACCTTC
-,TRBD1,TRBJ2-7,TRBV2,CASSGQVPYEQYF,TGTGCCAGCTCGGGACAGGTTCCCTACGAGCAGTACTTC
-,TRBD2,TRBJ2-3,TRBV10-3,CAIRGSGRTDTQYF,TGTGCCATCAGGGGGAGCGGGAGGACAGATACGCAGTATTTT
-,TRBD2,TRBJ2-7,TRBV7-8,CASRLRASGNHEQYF,TGTGCCAGCAGATTAAGGGCCAGCGGGAACCACGAGCAGTACTTC
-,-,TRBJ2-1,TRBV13,CASSSRGLPYNEQFF,TGTGCCAGCAGCTCCCGCGGACTCCCATACAATGAGCAGTTCTTC
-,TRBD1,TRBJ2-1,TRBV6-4,CARARRGQWYNEQFF,TGTGCCAGAGCCCGCCGGGGACAGTGGTACAATGAGCAGTTCTTC
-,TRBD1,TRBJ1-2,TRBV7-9,CASTTGVANYGYTF,TGTGCCAGCACGACAGGGGTAGCTAACTATGGCTACACCTTC
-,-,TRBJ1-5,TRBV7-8,CASSRGREGQPQHF,TGTGCCAGCAGCCGAGGCAGGGAGGGTCAGCCCCAGCATTTT
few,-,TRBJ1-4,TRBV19,CASSWTATNEKLFF,TGTGCCAGTAGTTGGACAGCAACTAATGAAAAACTGTTTTTT
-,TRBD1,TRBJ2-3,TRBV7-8,CASSLVQGATDTQYF,TGTGCCAGCAGCTTAGTACAGGGGGCAACAGATACGCAGTATTTT
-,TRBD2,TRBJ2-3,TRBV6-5,CASQGGGADTQYF,TGTGCCAGTCAAGGCGGGGGGGCAGATACGCAGTATTTT
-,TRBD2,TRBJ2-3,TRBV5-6,CASSLASGSFTDTQYF,TGTGCCAGCAGCTTGGCTAGCGGTTCCTTCACAGATACGCAGTATTTT
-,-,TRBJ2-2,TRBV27,CASSLSFGVGNTGELFF,TGTGCCAGCAGTTTATCTTTCGGGGTCGGGAACACCGGGGAGCTGTTTTTT
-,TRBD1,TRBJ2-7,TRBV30,CAWSEQWTGAYEQYF,TGTGCCTGGAGTGAACAGTGGACAGGGGCCTACGAGCAGTACTTC